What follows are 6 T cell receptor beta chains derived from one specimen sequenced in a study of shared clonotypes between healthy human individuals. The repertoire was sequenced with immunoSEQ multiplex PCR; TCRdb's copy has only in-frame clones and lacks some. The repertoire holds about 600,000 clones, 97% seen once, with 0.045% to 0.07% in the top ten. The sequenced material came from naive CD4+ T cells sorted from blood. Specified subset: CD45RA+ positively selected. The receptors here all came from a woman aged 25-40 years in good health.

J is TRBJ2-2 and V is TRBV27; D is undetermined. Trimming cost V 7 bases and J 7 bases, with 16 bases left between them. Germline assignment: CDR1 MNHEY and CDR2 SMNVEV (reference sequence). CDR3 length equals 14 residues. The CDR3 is CASKAAARNGELFF. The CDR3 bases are TGTGCCAGCAAGGCGGCAGCCCGAAACGGGGAGCTGTTTTTT.

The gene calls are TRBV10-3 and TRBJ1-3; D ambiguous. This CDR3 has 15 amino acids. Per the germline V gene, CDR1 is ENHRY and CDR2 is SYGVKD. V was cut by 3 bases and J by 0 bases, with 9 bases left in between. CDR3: CAISDTPNSGNTIYF. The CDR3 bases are TGTGCCATCAGTGACACACCGAACTCTGGAAACACCATATATTTT.

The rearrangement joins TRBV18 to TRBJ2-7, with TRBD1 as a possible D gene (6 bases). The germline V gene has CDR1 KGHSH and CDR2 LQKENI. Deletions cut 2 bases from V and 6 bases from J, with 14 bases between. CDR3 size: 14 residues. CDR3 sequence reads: CASSPMDRTSEQYF. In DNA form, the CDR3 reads TGTGCCAGCTCACCAATGGACAGAACTTCCGAGCAGTACTTC.

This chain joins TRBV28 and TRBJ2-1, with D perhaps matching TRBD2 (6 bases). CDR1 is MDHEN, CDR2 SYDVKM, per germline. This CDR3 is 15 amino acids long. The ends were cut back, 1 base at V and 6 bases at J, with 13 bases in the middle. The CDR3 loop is CASSLSTGLSNEQFF. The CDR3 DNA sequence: TGTGCCAGCAGTTTATCAACGGGACTTAGCAATGAGCAGTTCTTC. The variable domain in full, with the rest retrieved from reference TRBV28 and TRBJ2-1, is DVKVTQSSRYLVKRTGEKVFLECVQDMDHENMFWYRQDPGLGLRLIYFSYDVKMKEKGDIPEGYSVSREKKERFSLILESASTNQTSMYLCASSLSTGLSNEQFFGPGTRLTVL.

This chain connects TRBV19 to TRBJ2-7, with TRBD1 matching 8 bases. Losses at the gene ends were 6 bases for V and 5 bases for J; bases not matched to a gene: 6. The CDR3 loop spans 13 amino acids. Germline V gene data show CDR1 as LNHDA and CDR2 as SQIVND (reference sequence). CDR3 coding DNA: TGTGCCAGTAGGAAGGACAGGGATCACGAGCAGTACTTC. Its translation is CASRKDRDHEQYF.

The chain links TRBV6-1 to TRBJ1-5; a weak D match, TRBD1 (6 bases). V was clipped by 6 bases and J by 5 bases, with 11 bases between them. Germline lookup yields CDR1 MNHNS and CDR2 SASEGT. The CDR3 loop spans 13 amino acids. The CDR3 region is CASRAQGHQPQHF. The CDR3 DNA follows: TGTGCCAGCAGAGCACAGGGTCATCAGCCCCAGCATTTT.